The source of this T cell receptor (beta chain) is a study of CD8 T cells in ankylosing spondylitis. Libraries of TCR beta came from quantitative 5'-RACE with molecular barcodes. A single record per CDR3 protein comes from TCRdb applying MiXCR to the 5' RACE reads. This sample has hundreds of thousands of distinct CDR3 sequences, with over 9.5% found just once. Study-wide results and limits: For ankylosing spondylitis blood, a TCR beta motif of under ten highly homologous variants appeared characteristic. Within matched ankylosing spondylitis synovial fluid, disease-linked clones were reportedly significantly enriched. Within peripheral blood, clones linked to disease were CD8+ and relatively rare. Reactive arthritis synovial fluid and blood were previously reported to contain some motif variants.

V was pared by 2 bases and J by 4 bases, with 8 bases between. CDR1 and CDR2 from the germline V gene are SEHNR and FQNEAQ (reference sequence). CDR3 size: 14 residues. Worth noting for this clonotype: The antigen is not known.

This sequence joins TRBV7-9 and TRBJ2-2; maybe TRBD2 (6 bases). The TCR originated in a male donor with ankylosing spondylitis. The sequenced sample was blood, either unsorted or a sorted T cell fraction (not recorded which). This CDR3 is CASSLHGSTGELFF. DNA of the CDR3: TGTGCCAGCAGCTTACACGGGAGCACCGGGGAGCTGTTTTTT.